One sample yielded the 7 T cell receptor beta chains listed below, sequenced in a study of blood T cell repertoires in COVID-19. Sequenced by immunoSEQ multiplex PCR; TCRdb stores in-frame clones only, minus some. The repertoire holds 270,000 or so clones, with about four fifths as singletons. Sequencing used peripheral blood. The receptors stem from a woman aged 55 to 70 with active or convalescent COVID-19.

V is TRBV5-6 and J is TRBJ2-7; the D gene is possibly TRBD1 (5 bases). The ends were cut back, 0 bases at V and 6 bases at J, with 10 bases in the middle. The CDR3 covers 13 residues. Germline lookup yields CDR1 SGHDT and CDR2 YYEEEE. The CDR3, as DNA: TGTGCCAGCAGCTTGGGACAGTTATCCGAGCAGTACTTC. This encodes CASSLGQLSEQYF.

CDR3 in DNA: TGTGCCAGCAGCTCTCGACAATGGGCTGAAGCTTTCTTT. Protein sequence: CASSSRQWAEAFF. This rearrangement joins TRBV14 to TRBJ1-1; D gene ambiguous. This CDR3 region has 13 residues. Trimming stripped 5 bases from V and 6 bases from J, with 13 bases between. From germline, CDR1 is SGHDN and CDR2 FVKESK.

This chain joins TRBV5-5 and TRBJ2-1, with TRBD1 matching 7 bases. Germline V CDR1 and CDR2: SGHKS, YYEKEE (reference sequence). J gave up 0 bases and V 2 bases, and 2 bases lay outside the gene matches. The CDR3 is 15 residues long. This chain's CDR3 is CASSFRGSSYNEQFF. The CDR3 nucleotides are TGTGCCAGCAGCTTCAGGGGGAGCTCCTACAATGAGCAGTTCTTC.

V and J are TRBV9 and TRBJ2-5; the D gene is possibly TRBD1 (6 bases). With 4 bases removed from V and 5 bases from J, the gap between germline ends came to 18 bases. This CDR3 is built from 15 residues. CDR1 SGDLS and CDR2 YYNGEE come from the germline V gene. For the CDR3, the DNA is TGTGCCAGCAGCCCCCGGACAGTCCGATGGGAGACCCAGTACTTC. It is translated as CASSPRTVRWETQYF.

The chain links TRBV5-8 to TRBJ2-1; 10 positions match TRBD2. V shed 2 bases and J 1 base; nucleotides not matched to a gene: 3. Germline V lookup: CDR1 SGHTS, CDR2 YDEGEE. This CDR3 spans 16 amino acids. Written as DNA, the CDR3 is TGTGCCAGCAGCTTAGCGGGGGGGCCGTCCTACAATGAGCAGTTCTTC. This translates into CASSLAGGPSYNEQFF.

This chain connects TRBV28 to TRBJ2-3, with TRBD2 identical over 16 bases. CDR1 is MDHEN, CDR2 SYDVKM, per germline. With 5 bases clipped from V and 3 bases from J, the junction kept 8 bases outside the gene matches. CDR3 length equals 18 residues. As DNA, the CDR3 is TGTGCCAGCAGTACTCCGGGACTAGCGGGGGGGCCGACAGATACGCAGTATTTT. Translation gives CASSTPGLAGGPTDTQYF.

The V call is TRBV18, the J call TRBJ1-3; D is ambiguous. The germline V and J ends were trimmed by 2 bases and 3 bases, with 17 bases remaining between them. This CDR3 spans 17 amino acids. Germline lookup yields CDR1 KGHSH and CDR2 LQKENI. The CDR3 bases are TGTGCCAGCTCACCATGGGATCCGGGGTTCCTTGGAAACACCATATATTTT. Translation gives CASSPWDPGFLGNTIYF.